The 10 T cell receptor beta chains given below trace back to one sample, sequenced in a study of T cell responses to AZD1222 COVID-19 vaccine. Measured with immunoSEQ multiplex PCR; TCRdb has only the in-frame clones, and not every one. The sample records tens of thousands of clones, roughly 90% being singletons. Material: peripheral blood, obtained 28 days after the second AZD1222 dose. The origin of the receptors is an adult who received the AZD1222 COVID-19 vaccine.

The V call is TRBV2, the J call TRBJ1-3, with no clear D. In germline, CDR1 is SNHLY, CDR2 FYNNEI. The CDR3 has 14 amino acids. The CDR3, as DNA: TGTGCTACCACCGCCGGGGTTTCTGGAAACACCATATATTTT. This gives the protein CATTAGVSGNTIYF. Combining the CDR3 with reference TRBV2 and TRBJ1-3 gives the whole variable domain EPEVTQTPSHQVTQMGQEVILRCVPISNHLYFYWYRQILGQKVEFLVSFYNNEISEKSEIFDDQFSVERPDGSNFTLKIRSTKLEDSAMYFCATTAGVSGNTIYFGEGSWLTVV.

The CDR3 DNA is TGTGCCAGCAGCTTCGGGGGATCTGGAAACACCATATATTTT. Its protein product is CASSFGGSGNTIYF. This rearrangement joins TRBV5-6 to TRBJ1-3, with D possibly matching TRBD1 (5 bases). V dropped 2 bases and J dropped 1 base, with 7 bases sitting between them. Germline V gene lookup returns CDR1 SGHDT and CDR2 YYEEEE. CDR3 length equals 14 residues.

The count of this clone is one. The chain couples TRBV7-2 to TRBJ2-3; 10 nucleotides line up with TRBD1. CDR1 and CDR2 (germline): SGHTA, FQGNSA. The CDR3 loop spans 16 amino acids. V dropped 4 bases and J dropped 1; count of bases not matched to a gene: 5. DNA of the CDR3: TGTGCCAGCAGCTCCAGGACAGGGGGAGGCACAGATACGCAGTATTTT. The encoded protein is CASSSRTGGGTDTQYF. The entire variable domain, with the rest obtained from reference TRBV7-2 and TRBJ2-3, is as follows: GAGVSQSPSNKVTEKGKDVELRCDPISGHTALYWYRQSLGQGLEFLIYFQGNSAPDKSGLPSDRFSAERTGGSVSTLTIQRTQQEDSAVYLCASSSRTGGGTDTQYFGPGTRLTVL.

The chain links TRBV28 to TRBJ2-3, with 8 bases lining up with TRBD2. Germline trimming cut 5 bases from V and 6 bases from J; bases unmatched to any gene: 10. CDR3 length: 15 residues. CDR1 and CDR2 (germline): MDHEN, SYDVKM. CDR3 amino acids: CASSPLGLAEDTQYF. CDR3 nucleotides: TGTGCCAGCAGTCCCCTCGGACTAGCTGAGGATACGCAGTATTTT.

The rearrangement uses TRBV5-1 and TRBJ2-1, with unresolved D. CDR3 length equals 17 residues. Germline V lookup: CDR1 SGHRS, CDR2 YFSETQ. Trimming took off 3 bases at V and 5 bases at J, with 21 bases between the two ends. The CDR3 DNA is TGCGCCAGCAGCTCCAGAGAGAGCGCTGACTGGGACAATGAGCAGTTCTTC. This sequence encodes CASSSRESADWDNEQFF.

The CDR3 bases are TGTGCCAGTAGTATTCAGGCTAACTATGGCTACACCTTC. This codes for CASSIQANYGYTF. The gene calls are TRBV19 and TRBJ1-2; D not resolved. This CDR3 region has 13 residues. CDR1 and CDR2 from the germline V gene are LNHDA and SQIVND (reference sequence). V was clipped by 3 bases and J by 0 bases, with 5 bases between them. Full variable domain (missing parts from reference TRBV19 and TRBJ1-2): DGGITQSPKYLFRKEGQNVTLSCEQNLNHDAMYWYRQDPGQGLRLIYYSQIVNDFQKGDIAEGYSVSREKKESFPLTVTSAQKNPTAFYLCASSIQANYGYTFGSGTRLTVV.

CDR3 sequence: CASSQVDRVGRNGQFF. The CDR3, as DNA: TGTGCCAGCAGCCAAGTGGACAGGGTTGGGAGAAACGGACAGTTCTTC. This sequence joins TRBV3-1 (or the pseudogene TRBV3-2) and TRBJ2-1; 8 bases are shared with TRBD1. The CDR3 sequence is 16 residues long. The V and J ends lost 1 base and 13 bases, in that order; junction bases with no gene match: 15. Germline values: CDR1 LGHDT, CDR2 YNNKEL (reference sequence).

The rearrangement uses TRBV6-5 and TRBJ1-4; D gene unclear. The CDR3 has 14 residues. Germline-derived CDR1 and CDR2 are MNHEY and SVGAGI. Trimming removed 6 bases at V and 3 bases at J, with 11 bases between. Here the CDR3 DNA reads TGTGCCAGCAGCCGCCGGGCCTCTAATGAAAAACTGTTTTTT. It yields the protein CASSRRASNEKLFF.

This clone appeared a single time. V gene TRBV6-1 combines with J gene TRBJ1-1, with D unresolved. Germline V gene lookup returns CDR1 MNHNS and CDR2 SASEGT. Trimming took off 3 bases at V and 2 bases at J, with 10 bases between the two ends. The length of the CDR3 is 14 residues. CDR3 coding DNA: TGTGCCAGCAGTGATTCGGGTTATAACACTGAAGCTTTCTTT. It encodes CASSDSGYNTEAFF.

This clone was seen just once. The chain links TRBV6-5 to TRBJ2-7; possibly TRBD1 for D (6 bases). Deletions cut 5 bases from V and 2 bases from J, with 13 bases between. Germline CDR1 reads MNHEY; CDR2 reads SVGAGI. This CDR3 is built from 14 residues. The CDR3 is CASSHDRTPYEQYF. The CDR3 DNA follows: TGTGCCAGCAGTCACGACAGGACCCCCTACGAGCAGTACTTC.